This TCR beta chain is from a study of T cell repertoires in cytomegalovirus infection. Trimming left V 5 bases short and J 5 bases short, with 10 bases between. The CDR3 covers 13 residues. Germline V gene data show CDR1 as LNHDA and CDR2 as SQIVND (reference sequence). This clonotype was recorded many times. Its cognate antigen is unknown. MiXCR was run by TCRdb on the reads, yielding one entry per CDR3 protein. Of about 920,000 distinct CDR3 sequences listed, 31% are singletons. The sequencing used cultured CD8+ T cells from PBMCs, collected from culture after CMV antigen stimulation. The sequence was obtained from a human donor in good health (CMV status not recorded). Some clones in this sample may be carry-over from other donors' samples. This chain links TRBV19 with TRBJ1-5; tentatively, D is TRBD1 (6 bases). The CDR3 protein is CASSQGSHQPQHF. In nucleotides, the CDR3 is TGTGCCAGTAGTCAGGGGTCGCATCAGCCCCAGCATTTT.